A selection of T cell receptor beta chains follows, all from one sample in a study of T cell changes during pregnancy in multiple sclerosis. The repertoire was sequenced with immunoSEQ multiplex PCR; TCRdb's copy has only in-frame clones and lacks some. This table holds roughly 15,000 clones, approximately 84% found once. The specimen was CD8+ T cells from peripheral blood mononuclear cells, collected in the third trimester of pregnancy. These receptors all stem from a female donor in good health, enrolled as a control in a pregnancy study. Both conserved end residues are trimmed from each CDR3. The D gene is left open where the match is weak.

ASSLATVNYGYT,TRBJ1-2,TRBV5-5,.,12
ATLRFRNEQF,TRBJ2-1,TRBV7-9,.,10
ASSLDRANTEAF,TRBJ1-1,TRBV5-4,.,12
SVKPPDSLAYEQY,TRBJ2-7,TRBV29-1,.,13
SVEAYRDTTYEQY,TRBJ2-7,TRBV29-1,.,13
ASSQESLDTGDTQY,TRBJ2-3,TRBV4-2,.,14
ASSLSSGDSSYEQY,TRBJ2-7,TRBV27,TRBD2,14
ASSLARYTDTQY,TRBJ2-3,TRBV5-5,.,12
ASYRGQETQY,TRBJ2-5,TRBV2,TRBD1,10
ASHPGGASYGYT,TRBJ1-2,TRBV2,TRBD1,12
ASSYGEGADEAF,TRBJ1-1,TRBV6-5,TRBD1,12